This T cell receptor beta chain was found in a study of human T cells and chemical hapten exposure. Across the study: Read at 6 days, the patch tests placed 0.01% DPC on the upper back. General study points: Patch test score showed a positive correlation with PT1 expanded TCR counts. Among expanded TCRs, significantly more large CDR3 similarity clusters formed than among controls.

Time point meaning: patch test 2, 6 weeks after DPC sensitization. As for treatment: therapeutic diphenylcyclopropenone sensitization with weekly scalp DPC. The donor pool consisted of alopecia patients aged 18 to 70 years, considered suitable for DPC. This CDR3 contains 19 residues. In germline, CDR1 is SGHVS, CDR2 FNYEAQ. The V end was cut by 4 bases, the J end by 7 bases, with 32 bases between. This clonotype was counted many times. The target antigen is unknown. TCRdb re-called the RACE reads with MiXCR, one entry per CDR3 protein. The sample shows some 88,000 distinct CDR3 sequences, about 11% of them seen only once.

The sequencing used whole blood, collected in connection with sensitization to the hapten diphenylcyclopropenone (DPC). The chain links TRBV7-6 to TRBJ2-7; the D is unclear. The TCR was taken from a man aged 40-49 years with alopecia areata. Some clones in this sample may be carry-over from other donors' samples. The CDR3 spells CASSSSPAPLTSAAAEQYF. CDR3 DNA sequence: TGTGCCAGCAGCTCCTCACCCGCCCCTCTTACATCCGCAGCCGCGGAGCAGTACTTC. The full variable domain, its missing parts supplied by reference TRBV7-6 and TRBJ2-7, is GAGVSQSPRYKVTKRGQDVALRCDPISGHVSLYWYRQALGQGPEFLTYFNYEAQQDKSGLPNDRFSAERPEGSISTLTIQRTEQRDSAMYRCASSSSPAPLTSAAAEQYFGPGTRLTVT.